Listed here are 2 T cell receptor beta chains from one sample, sequenced in a study of human CD8 memory T cell subsets. Libraries targeted TCR beta using 5' RACE with UMIs. Via MiXCR, TCRdb re-called the 5' RACE reads, giving one row per CDR3 protein. The sample contains some 7,400 distinct CDR3 sequences, about 3.9% of which appear only once. The material sequenced was CD8+ T cells from PBMCs. The receptors stem from a human donor in good health.

This chain links TRBV24-1 with TRBJ2-5; D gene ambiguous. Germline values: CDR1 KGHDR, CDR2 SFDVKD. The CDR3 is 14 amino acids. V shed 4 bases and J shed 1 base, with 9 bases lying between them. CDR3 nucleotide sequence: TGTGCCACCAGTGACCCCGGGTCCCAAGAGACCCAGTACTTC. Translating it yields CATSDPGSQETQYF.

This clonotype was counted at least ten times. V gene TRBV21-1 combines with J gene TRBJ2-2; the D call in the table, TRBD1, was not verified against the DNA. TRBV21-1 has pseudogene status. The CDR3 has 14 residues. The CDR3 DNA reads TGTGCCAGCTACGGGACAGGGAACACCGGGGAGCTGTTTTTT. It encodes CASYGTGNTGELFF.